A single sample gave rise to the 7 T cell receptor beta chains below, sequenced in a study of CD8+ T cells in alopecia areata. After isolation, RNA underwent reverse transcription to generate cDNA as the sequencing template. Sequenced by immunoSEQ multiplex PCR; TCRdb stores in-frame clones only, minus some. The top ten hold 0.4% to 0.55% of the sample, which has some 240,000 clones, roughly 57% seen once. The material was CD4+ T cells sorted from blood, obtained at week 0. Receptor source: a human donor with alopecia areata.

The rearrangement joins TRBV9 to TRBJ2-4; 9 bases match TRBD2. Germline loops: CDR1 SGDLS, CDR2 YYNGEE. The CDR3 runs to 18 residues. Unmatched junction bases numbered 12, after V lost 0 bases and J lost 5 bases. The CDR3 nucleotides read TGTGCCAGCAGCGTAGGTCGGGGCCTTGCGGGAGGGGAAAACATTCAGTACTTC. Translation gives CASSVGRGLAGGENIQYF.

This clone occurred a few times. The chain carries TRBV19 and TRBJ2-7, with D maybe TRBD2 (5 bases). This CDR3 is 14 amino acids long. Germline V gene data show CDR1 as LNHDA and CDR2 as SQIVND (reference sequence). V was cut by 5 bases and J by 5 bases, with 16 bases left in between. The CDR3, as DNA: TGTGCCAGTAGTGTAAGCGGAGGTCCCGACGAGCAGTACTTC. Amino acid sequence: CASSVSGGPDEQYF.

The CDR3 sequence is CAWSVFNYGYTF. The CDR3 DNA follows: TGTGCCTGGAGTGTTTTTAACTATGGCTACACCTTC. This chain uses TRBV30 with TRBJ1-2; D gene unclear. Trimming cost V 0 bases and J 1 base, with 3 bases left between them. This CDR3 spans 12 amino acids. Germline CDR1 reads GTSNPN; CDR2 reads SVGIG (reference sequence).

The gene calls are TRBV4-1 and TRBJ1-2; 7 bases map to TRBD1. With V trimmed by 1 base and J by 5 bases, 7 bases remained unmatched. This CDR3 contains 15 residues. CDR1 and CDR2 from the germline V gene are MGHRA and YSYEKL. The CDR3 is CASSQVTTGDYGYTF. CDR3 nucleotides: TGCGCCAGCAGCCAAGTTACAACAGGGGATTATGGCTACACCTTC.

This clone occurred once. The chain recombines TRBV6-5 with TRBJ1-6, with TRBD1 as a possible D gene (5 bases). V was trimmed by 6 bases and J by 9 bases, leaving 12 bases between them. Germline CDR1 MNHEY, CDR2 SVGAGI. The CDR3 covers 13 residues. CDR3 region: CASRGDWASPLHF. The CDR3 DNA is TGTGCCAGCAGAGGGGACTGGGCTTCACCCCTCCACTTT.

This chain connects TRBV5-1 to TRBJ1-2, with D unclear. Trimming took 0 bases from V and 4 from J, leaving 7 bases between them. Per germline, CDR1 SGHRS and CDR2 YFSETQ. The CDR3 length is 13 residues. In DNA, the CDR3 is TGCGCCAGCAGCTTGGAGGCGGCCTATGGCTACACCTTC. Translating gives CASSLEAAYGYTF. Using reference TRBV5-1 and TRBJ1-2 for the parts outside the CDR3, the full variable domain is KAGVTQTPRYLIKTRGQQVTLSCSPISGHRSVSWYQQTPGQGLQFLFEYFSETQRNKGNFPGRFSGRQFSNSRSEMNVSTLELGDSALYLCASSLEAAYGYTFGSGTRLTVV.

This chain joins TRBV9 and TRBJ2-1; the D is unclear. Germline CDR1 reads SGDLS; CDR2 reads YYNGEE. This CDR3 contains 15 residues. V dropped 3 bases and J dropped 8 bases, with 18 bases sitting between them. Here the CDR3 DNA reads TGTGCCAGCAGCGAAAGCGCCCTAACCGGAGATGAGCAGTTCTTC. It codes for CASSESALTGDEQFF.